These T cell receptor beta chains were read from a single sample in a study of blood T cell repertoires in COVID-19. The table came from immunoSEQ multiplex PCR; TCRdb's copy has only in-frame clones and leaves some out. The sample lists 45,000 or so clones; 86% were seen once. Sequenced: peripheral blood. All receptors come from a man aged 40-50 years with active COVID-19. Each CDR3 is given with its conserved first and last residue. D genes are given only for firm matches. The size of a clone is reported for some rows only, either as once, few or many, or as a class for expanded clones.

j_call d_call clone_size v_call cdr3_aa cdr3_nt
TRBJ1-2 TRBD1 few TRBV19 CASIPPGQGIYGYTF TGTGCCAGTATCCCTCCGGGACAGGGGATCTATGGCTACACCTTC
TRBJ1-4 NA NA TRBV7-9 CASSSAYRETHANEKLFF TGTGCCAGCAGCTCAGCCTACAGGGAGACACACGCTAATGAAAAACTGTTTTTT
TRBJ2-1 TRBD2 NA TRBV4-1 CASSQEMSGRSSYNEQFF TGCGCCAGCAGCCAAGAAATGAGCGGGAGGAGCTCCTACAATGAGCAGTTCTTC
TRBJ1-4 NA NA TRBV10-1 CASSETAKGDEKLFF TGCGCCAGCAGTGAGACAGCCAAGGGGGATGAAAAACTGTTTTTT
TRBJ2-1 NA few TRBV7-3 CASSLAGGTYNEQFF TGTGCCAGCAGCTTAGCGGGTGGAACCTACAATGAGCAGTTCTTC
TRBJ1-2 NA NA TRBV6-4 CASSVDPRPSRGGYTF TGTGCCAGCAGTGTCGACCCCCGCCCCTCGCGGGGAGGCTACACCTTC
TRBJ2-1 NA few TRBV6-5 CASSYRASGNEQFF TGTGCCAGCAGTTACCGCGCCTCGGGGAATGAGCAGTTCTTC
TRBJ1-5 NA NA TRBV28 CASRGGQHQPQHF TGTGCCAGCAGGGGGGGGCAACATCAGCCCCAGCATTTT
TRBJ2-6 TRBD2 NA TRBV7-2 CASSTSGRRSGANVLTF TGTGCCAGCAGCACTAGCGGGAGGCGGTCTGGGGCCAACGTCCTGACTTTC
TRBJ1-1 TRBD1 NA TRBV7-8 CASSSQGGEAFF TGTGCCAGCAGTTCGCAGGGGGGTGAAGCTTTCTTT
TRBJ1-1 TRBD1 NA TRBV19 CASSRDRESEAFF TGTGCCAGTAGTAGGGACAGGGAGTCTGAAGCTTTCTTT